The 3 T cell receptor beta chains presented below share a single source sample, sequenced in a study of shared clonotypes between healthy human individuals. This table comes from immunoSEQ multiplex PCR, and its TCRdb copy is limited to in-frame clones, with some not included. The sample shows approximately 2.5 million clones, 93% of them seen only once. Source material: naive CD4+ T cells from PBMCs. As for subset: CD45RA+ positively selected. Receptors originate from a young man in good health. Some clones in this sample may be carry-over from other donors' samples.

The V and J genes are TRBV14 and TRBJ2-7; a weak D match, TRBD1 (5 bases). Trimming removed 0 bases from V and 3 bases from J, with 12 bases in between. Germline assignment: CDR1 SGHDN and CDR2 FVKESK. The CDR3 contains 15 residues. CDR3 sequence: CASSQEGRVVYEQYF. DNA for the CDR3: TGTGCCAGCAGCCAAGAGGGCAGGGTGGTCTACGAGCAGTACTTC. Complete variable domain (other parts from reference TRBV14 and TRBJ2-7): EAGVTQFPSHSVIEKGQTVTLRCDPISGHDNLYWYRRVMGKEIKFLLHFVKESKQDESGMPNNRFLAERTGGTYSTLKVQPAELEDSGVYFCASSQEGRVVYEQYFGPGTRLTVT.

This sequence joins TRBV4-1 and TRBJ2-2; D not resolved. CDR1 and CDR2 (germline): MGHRA, YSYEKL. Deletions cut 6 bases from V and 6 bases from J, with 8 bases between. This CDR3 has 12 residues. In DNA form, the CDR3 reads TGCGCCAGCAGATTTCCGGCCGGGGAGCTGTTTTTT. Translation: CASRFPAGELFF.

This chain joins TRBV9 and TRBJ2-1, with 9 bases lining up with TRBD2. This CDR3 contains 15 residues. The junction had 4 bases not matched to a gene; V was cut back by 4 bases and J by 2 bases. Per the germline V gene, CDR1 is SGDLS and CDR2 is YYNGEE. CDR3 nucleotides: TGTGCCAGCAGCCATCTAGCGGGGACCTACAATGAGCAGTTCTTC. It codes for CASSHLAGTYNEQFF.